Below, 12 T cell receptor beta chains from the same sample are listed, as sequenced in a study of blood T cell repertoires in COVID-19. Profiling relied on immunoSEQ multiplex PCR, and the TCRdb table lists in-frame clones only, not all of them. Here the sample spans fewer than 120,000 clones, 82% being singletons. Specimen: peripheral blood. All receptors come from a woman in her fifties or sixties with acute or convalescent COVID-19.

The chain joins TRBV25-1 to TRBJ1-4; no definite D call. CDR1 and CDR2 from the germline V gene are MGHDK and SYGVNS. Trimming shortened V by 6 bases and J by 8 bases, and 13 bases separated the two germline ends. The CDR3 has 13 residues. The CDR3 loop is CASRGGLGEKLFF. For the CDR3, the DNA is TGTGCCAGCAGGGGAGGTCTCGGGGAAAAACTGTTTTTT.

V gene TRBV5-4 combines with J gene TRBJ2-1, with 7 positions matching TRBD1. J gave up 5 bases and V 5 bases, and 4 bases lay outside the gene matches. Germline V gene lookup returns CDR1 SGHNT and CDR2 YYREEE (reference sequence). The CDR3 has 13 amino acids. This CDR3 is CASRGQGDNEQFF. The CDR3 DNA reads as TGTGCCAGCAGGGGGCAGGGGGACAATGAGCAGTTCTTC.

The V gene is TRBV13, the J gene TRBJ2-3; D not resolved. Germline V gene data show CDR1 as PRHDT and CDR2 as FYEKMQ (reference sequence). V shed 2 bases and J shed 5 bases, with 5 bases lying between them. The CDR3 totals 12 residues. The CDR3 loop is CASSLPQDTQYF. Written as DNA, the CDR3 is TGTGCCAGCAGCTTACCCCAAGATACGCAGTATTTT.

The chain recombines TRBV4-3 with TRBJ1-2; 7 bases agree with TRBD1. V lost 0 bases and J lost 6; bases outside the gene matches: 7. Germline lookup yields CDR1 LGHNA and CDR2 YSLEER. The CDR3 loop spans 15 amino acids. CDR3 nucleotide sequence: TGCGCCAGCAGCCAAGATAACAGGGGATGGGATGGCTACACCTTC. This sequence encodes CASSQDNRGWDGYTF.

This sequence joins TRBV7-3 and TRBJ2-6, with a possible D match to TRBD1 (6 bases). The CDR3 length is 18 residues. The germline V gene has CDR1 SGHTA and CDR2 FQGTGA. Trimming shortened V by 5 bases and J by 0 bases, and 17 bases separated the two germline ends. CDR3 residues: CASSPGRGLFSGANVLTF. DNA of the CDR3: TGTGCCAGCAGCCCAGGCAGGGGCCTATTCTCTGGGGCCAACGTCCTGACTTTC. The full variable domain, completed using reference TRBV7-3 and TRBJ2-6, is GAGVSQTPSNKVTEKGKYVELRCDPISGHTALYWYRQSLGQGPEFLIYFQGTGAADDSGLPNDRFFAVRPEGSVSTLKIQRTERGDSAVYLCASSPGRGLFSGANVLTFGAGSRLTVL.

The J gene is TRBJ2-3, the V gene TRBV2; 13 bases agree with TRBD2. The CDR3 has 16 residues. J lost 2 bases, V lost 5 bases, and 4 bases had no gene match. Germline V gene lookup returns CDR1 SNHLY and CDR2 FYNNEI. CDR3 in DNA: TGTGCCAGCAGTCGGACTAGCGGGGGCCCCACAGATACGCAGTATTTT. Protein product: CASSRTSGGPTDTQYF.

The genes are TRBV19 and TRBJ2-3; TRBD2 might be the D (6 bases). Per germline, CDR1 LNHDA and CDR2 SQIVND (reference sequence). The CDR3 runs to 16 residues. V gave up 5 bases and J gave up 1 base, with 16 bases separating them. In DNA, the CDR3 is TGTGCCAGTAGTGCTTTGGTCGGGGGAGGCACAGATACGCAGTATTTT. It translates to CASSALVGGGTDTQYF.

The chain recombines TRBV12-3 or TRBV12-4 with TRBJ2-7; D is undetermined. V lost 5 bases and J 1 base, leaving 3 bases between the germline ends. This CDR3 is 11 amino acids long. CDR3 nucleotides: TGTGCCAGCAGTGAGTCCTACGAGCAGTACTTC. Translating it yields CASSESYEQYF.

This clone showed up just a few times. The rearrangement uses TRBV4-1 and TRBJ2-3, with 11 bases matching TRBD2. The CDR3 extends over 14 amino acids. Germline CDR1 reads MGHRA; CDR2 reads YSYEKL. V trimming: 4 bases; J trimming: 4 bases; junction bases outside the gene matches: 1. The CDR3 loop reads CASSRSGRADTQYF. CDR3 in DNA: TGCGCCAGCAGCCGTAGCGGGAGGGCAGATACGCAGTATTTT.

The chain carries TRBV5-1 and TRBJ2-1, with D perhaps matching TRBD2 (8 bases). The CDR3 is made up of 14 amino acids. The germline V gene encodes CDR1 SGHRS and CDR2 YFSETQ. Trimming took 5 bases from V and 8 from J, leaving 17 bases between them. The CDR3 is CASSPGLGGHEQFF. The CDR3 DNA reads TGCGCCAGCAGTCCGGGACTAGGGGGCCATGAGCAGTTCTTC.

J is TRBJ1-4 and V is TRBV7-2; weak D call: TRBD1 (6 bases). Trimming removed 5 bases from V and 2 bases from J, with 9 bases in between. Germline V gene lookup returns CDR1 SGHTA and CDR2 FQGNSA. The CDR3 runs to 14 residues. CDR3 residues: CASSQQGTNEKLFF. DNA for the CDR3: TGTGCCAGCAGCCAACAGGGTACTAATGAAAAACTGTTTTTT.

The gene calls are TRBV5-4 and TRBJ2-2, with D perhaps TRBD1 (6 bases). Germline values: CDR1 SGHNT, CDR2 YYREEE (reference sequence). CDR3 length: 14 amino acids. V lost 0 bases to trimming and J lost 6 bases, with 9 bases between them. DNA of the CDR3: TGTGCCAGCAGCTTGGGACAGGCGGCCGGGGAGCTGTTTTTT. This sequence encodes CASSLGQAAGELFF. Full variable domain (outside the CDR3, taken from reference TRBV5-4 and TRBJ2-2): ETGVTQSPTHLIKTRGQQVTLRCSSQSGHNTVSWYQQALGQGPQFIFQYYREEENGRGNFPPRFSGLQFPNYSSELNVNALELDDSALYLCASSLGQAAGELFFGEGSRLTVL.